This T cell receptor (beta chain) is from a study of glioma-infiltrating T cells after dendritic cell vaccination. Study background: Between the early 2000s and the early 2010s, patients got autologous tumor lysate-pulsed dendritic cell vaccines.

The sample holds a few counts of this clone. CDR3 length equals 13 residues. Per the germline V gene, CDR1 is MRHNA and CDR2 is SNTAGT. V gave up 6 bases and J gave up 2 bases, with 10 bases separating them. Specified time point: after dendritic cell vaccination, including at tumor progression/relapse. All glioblastoma patients lacked an isocitrate dehydrogenase mutation. The immunoSEQ assay amplified TCRB CDR3 from up to 2 ug DNA. The primer mix had 60 V beta and 13 J beta primers. Here immunoSEQ multiplex PCR was the method, and the copy in TCRdb shows in-frame clones only, minus some. The profile shows fewer than 95,000 clones, 85% of them singletons.

Specimen: blood, collected after dendritic cell vaccination. The V call is TRBV6-4, the J call TRBJ1-2; the D gene is possibly TRBD1 (6 bases). The receptor's source is a human donor with glioblastoma. CDR3 region: CASSPTGNYGYTF. DNA for the CDR3: TGTGCCAGCAGCCCAACAGGGAACTATGGCTACACCTTC.